The present TCR beta chain was sequenced within a study of T cells in Graves' hyperthyroidism and ophthalmopathy. On the study more broadly: At the time of initial diagnosis and before any treatment, peripheral blood was collected.

The source of the PBMCs was roughly 10 ml of fresh peripheral blood. This clonotype was seen many times. Authors of the study amplified TCR beta CDR3 regions from RNA transcripts. The HTBI primer set was used in a first-round RT-PCR of the TCR CDR3. TCRdb recomputed calls from the multiplex PCR reads with MiXCR, one row per CDR3 protein. Here the sample spans over 200,000 distinct CDR3 sequences, around 17% being singletons. Trimming stripped 0 bases from V and 7 bases from J, with 13 bases between. The CDR3 has 15 residues. Germline CDR1 SGHTA, CDR2 FQGNSA. Sequences were obtained from blood. The origin of this receptor is a man aged 35-49 years with Graves' hyperthyroidism. J is TRBJ2-1 and V is TRBV7-2; tentatively, D is TRBD1 (5 bases). The CDR3 sequence: CASSLASGPLNEQFF. CDR3 nucleotides: TGTGCCAGCAGCTTAGCGTCAGGGCCTTTGAATGAGCAGTTCTTC.